These 12 T cell receptor beta chains were sequenced from one sample in a study of T cell clonotyping in hematopoietic cell transplantation. The assay was immunoSEQ multiplex PCR, and TCRdb's table has in-frame clones only and misses some. Counted here are thousands of clones, roughly 89% occurring once; the ten biggest clones make up 3.5% to 5%. The sequenced sample was peripheral blood mononuclear cells, obtained at the time of graft-versus-host disease after allogeneic stem cell transplant. These TCRs come from a male patient in his sixties who had an allogeneic stem cell transplant from a related donor, so the T cells may come from the graft donor. Some clones in this sample may be carry-over from other donors' samples.

The chain has TRBV5-1 and TRBJ2-1; D tentatively reads TRBD1 or TRBD2 (7 bases each). This CDR3 is built from 16 residues. Germline V gene lookup returns CDR1 SGHRS and CDR2 YFSETQ. Trimming took 4 bases from V and 2 from J, leaving 16 bases between them. CDR3 coding DNA: TGCGCCAGCAGCCAGTCCGGGGGGACAGCCTACAATGAGCAGTTCTTC. Translating gives CASSQSGGTAYNEQFF.

The chain carries TRBV4-2 and TRBJ2-7; maybe TRBD2 (5 bases). Per germline, CDR1 LGHNA and CDR2 YNFKEQ. The length of the CDR3 is 14 residues. Trimming removed 3 bases from V and 3 bases from J, with 12 bases in between. CDR3 sequence: CASSHIGELYEQYF. Written as DNA, the CDR3 is TGTGCCAGCAGCCACATCGGGGAACTCTACGAGCAGTACTTC.

The gene calls are TRBV5-6 and TRBJ2-2; 8 nucleotides match TRBD1. Per germline, CDR1 SGHDT and CDR2 YYEEEE. V lost 0 bases to trimming and J lost 4 bases; unmatched junction nucleotides: 8. The CDR3 loop spans 17 amino acids. For the CDR3, the DNA is TGTGCCAGCAGCTTGGTAGGGCAGGGGGCGCTCACCGGGGAGCTGTTTTTT. This codes for CASSLVGQGALTGELFF.

The chain has TRBV7-3 and TRBJ2-1, with no clear D. V lost 0 bases, J lost 4 bases, and 10 bases lay in between. The length of the CDR3 is 15 residues. Germline CDR1 reads SGHTA; CDR2 reads FQGTGA. CDR3: CASSLTPLGYNEQFF. The DNA of the CDR3 is TGTGCCAGCAGCTTAACCCCCCTCGGGTACAATGAGCAGTTCTTC.

The chain recombines TRBV11-3 with TRBJ1-1; D remains unclear. The germline V and J ends were trimmed by 1 base and 1 base, with 10 bases remaining between them. CDR1 and CDR2 from the germline V gene are SGHNT and YENEEA. The CDR3 runs to 15 residues. DNA for the CDR3: TGTGCCAGCAGCTTAGGAGGCGGTAGGAACACTGAAGCTTTCTTT. It is translated as CASSLGGGRNTEAFF.

The chain is built from TRBV11-3 and TRBJ2-7; 10 nucleotides agree with TRBD2. The CDR3 consists of 13 residues. Germline V lookup: CDR1 SGHNT, CDR2 YENEEA. The J segment lost 5 bases and the V segment lost 6 bases, leaving 4 bases of the junction unmatched. CDR3 DNA: TGTGCCAGCAGGGCTAGCGGGAGCGACGAGCAGTACTTC. Translation gives CASRASGSDEQYF.

This clone has just one count. The chain recombines TRBV6-5 with TRBJ1-1; TRBD1 agrees at 7 bases. CDR3 length: 15 residues. Trimming removed 5 bases from V and 1 base from J; junction bases left unmatched: 7. Looked up from germline, CDR1 is MNHEY and CDR2 is SVGAGI. The CDR3 DNA reads as TGTGCCAGCAGTACGGGGACAGAAGAGAACACTGAAGCTTTCTTT. It translates to CASSTGTEENTEAFF.

This clone was observed a single time. The rearrangement joins TRBV28 to TRBJ2-5; D is unclear. There are 13 residues in the CDR3. CDR1 is MDHEN and CDR2 is SYDVKM in the germline V gene. Trimming left V 4 bases short and J 4 bases short, with 10 bases between. For the CDR3, the DNA is TGTGCCAGCAGTTACAGCTTAAGAGAGACCCAGTACTTC. It codes for CASSYSLRETQYF.

This chain joins TRBV5-1 and TRBJ2-2; 15 positions agree with TRBD2. Per the germline V gene, CDR1 is SGHRS and CDR2 is YFSETQ. The CDR3 spans 18 residues. Trimming cost V 4 bases and J 0 bases; bases outside gene matches: 4. CDR3 nucleotide sequence: TGCGCCAGCAGCCGAGGGACTAGCGGGGGGCCGAACACCGGGGAGCTGTTTTTT. It codes for CASSRGTSGGPNTGELFF.

The chain links TRBV27 to TRBJ1-1; a possible D gene is TRBD1 (6 bases). Between the trimmed V and J ends, which lost 8 bases and 1 base, there was a span of 17 bases. Germline values: CDR1 MNHEY, CDR2 SMNVEV (reference sequence). The CDR3 spans 15 residues. In DNA, the CDR3 is TGTGCCAGCCGCATTCTCGGACAGCCGAACACTGAAGCTTTCTTT. It translates to CASRILGQPNTEAFF.

This chain connects TRBV4-1 to TRBJ2-1; D uncertain. The CDR3 has 13 residues. Trimming left V 1 base short and J 3 bases short, with 4 bases between. Germline CDR1 is MGHRA and CDR2 is YSYEKL. The CDR3 loop reads CASSQAYYNEQFF. CDR3 sequence (DNA): TGCGCCAGCAGCCAAGCCTACTACAATGAGCAGTTCTTC.

The V gene is TRBV5-1, the J gene TRBJ2-1; possible D gene TRBD2, 5 bases. The V gene's germline CDR1 is SGHRS and CDR2 YFSETQ. The CDR3 totals 14 residues. V lost 2 bases to trimming and J lost 6 bases, with 12 bases between them. The CDR3 DNA reads TGCGCCAGCAGCTTTGAAACTAGGTCCAATGAGCAGTTCTTC. It encodes CASSFETRSNEQFF. The full variable domain, its missing parts supplied by reference TRBV5-1 and TRBJ2-1, is KAGVTQTPRYLIKTRGQQVTLSCSPISGHRSVSWYQQTPGQGLQFLFEYFSETQRNKGNFPGRFSGRQFSNSRSEMNVSTLELGDSALYLCASSFETRSNEQFFGPGTRLTVL.